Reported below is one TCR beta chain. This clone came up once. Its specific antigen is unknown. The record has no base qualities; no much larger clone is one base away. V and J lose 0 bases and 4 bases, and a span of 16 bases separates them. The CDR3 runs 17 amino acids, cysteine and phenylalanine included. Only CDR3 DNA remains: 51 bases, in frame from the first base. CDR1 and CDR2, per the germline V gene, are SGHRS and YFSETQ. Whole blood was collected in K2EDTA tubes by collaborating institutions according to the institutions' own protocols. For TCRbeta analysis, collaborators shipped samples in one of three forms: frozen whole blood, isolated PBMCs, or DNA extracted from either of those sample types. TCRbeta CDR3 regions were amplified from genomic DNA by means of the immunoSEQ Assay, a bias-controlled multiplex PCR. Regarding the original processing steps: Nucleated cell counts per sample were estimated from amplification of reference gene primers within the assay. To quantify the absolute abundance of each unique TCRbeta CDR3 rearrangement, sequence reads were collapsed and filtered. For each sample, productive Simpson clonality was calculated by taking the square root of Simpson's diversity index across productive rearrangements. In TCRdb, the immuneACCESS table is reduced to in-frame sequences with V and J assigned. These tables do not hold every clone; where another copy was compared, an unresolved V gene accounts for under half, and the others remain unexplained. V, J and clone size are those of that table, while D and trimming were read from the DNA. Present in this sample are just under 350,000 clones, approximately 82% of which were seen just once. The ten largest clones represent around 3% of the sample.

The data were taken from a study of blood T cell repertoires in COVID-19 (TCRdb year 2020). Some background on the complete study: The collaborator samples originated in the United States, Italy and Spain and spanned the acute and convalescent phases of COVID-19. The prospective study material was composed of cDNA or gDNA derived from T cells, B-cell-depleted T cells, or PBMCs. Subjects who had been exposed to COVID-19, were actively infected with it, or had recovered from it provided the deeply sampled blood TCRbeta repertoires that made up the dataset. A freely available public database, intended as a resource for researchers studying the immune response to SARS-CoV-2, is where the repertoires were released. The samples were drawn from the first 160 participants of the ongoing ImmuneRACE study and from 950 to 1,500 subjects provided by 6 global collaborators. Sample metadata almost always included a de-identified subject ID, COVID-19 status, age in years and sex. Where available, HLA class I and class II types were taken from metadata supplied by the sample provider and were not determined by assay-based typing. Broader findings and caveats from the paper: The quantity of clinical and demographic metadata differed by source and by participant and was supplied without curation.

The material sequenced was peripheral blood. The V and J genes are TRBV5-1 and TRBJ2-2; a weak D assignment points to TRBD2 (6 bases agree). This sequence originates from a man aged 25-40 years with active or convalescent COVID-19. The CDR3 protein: CASSLDLWDGGTGELFF. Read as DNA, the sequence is TGCGCCAGCAGCTTGGATCTTTGGGACGGGGGCACCGGGGAGCTGTTTTTT.